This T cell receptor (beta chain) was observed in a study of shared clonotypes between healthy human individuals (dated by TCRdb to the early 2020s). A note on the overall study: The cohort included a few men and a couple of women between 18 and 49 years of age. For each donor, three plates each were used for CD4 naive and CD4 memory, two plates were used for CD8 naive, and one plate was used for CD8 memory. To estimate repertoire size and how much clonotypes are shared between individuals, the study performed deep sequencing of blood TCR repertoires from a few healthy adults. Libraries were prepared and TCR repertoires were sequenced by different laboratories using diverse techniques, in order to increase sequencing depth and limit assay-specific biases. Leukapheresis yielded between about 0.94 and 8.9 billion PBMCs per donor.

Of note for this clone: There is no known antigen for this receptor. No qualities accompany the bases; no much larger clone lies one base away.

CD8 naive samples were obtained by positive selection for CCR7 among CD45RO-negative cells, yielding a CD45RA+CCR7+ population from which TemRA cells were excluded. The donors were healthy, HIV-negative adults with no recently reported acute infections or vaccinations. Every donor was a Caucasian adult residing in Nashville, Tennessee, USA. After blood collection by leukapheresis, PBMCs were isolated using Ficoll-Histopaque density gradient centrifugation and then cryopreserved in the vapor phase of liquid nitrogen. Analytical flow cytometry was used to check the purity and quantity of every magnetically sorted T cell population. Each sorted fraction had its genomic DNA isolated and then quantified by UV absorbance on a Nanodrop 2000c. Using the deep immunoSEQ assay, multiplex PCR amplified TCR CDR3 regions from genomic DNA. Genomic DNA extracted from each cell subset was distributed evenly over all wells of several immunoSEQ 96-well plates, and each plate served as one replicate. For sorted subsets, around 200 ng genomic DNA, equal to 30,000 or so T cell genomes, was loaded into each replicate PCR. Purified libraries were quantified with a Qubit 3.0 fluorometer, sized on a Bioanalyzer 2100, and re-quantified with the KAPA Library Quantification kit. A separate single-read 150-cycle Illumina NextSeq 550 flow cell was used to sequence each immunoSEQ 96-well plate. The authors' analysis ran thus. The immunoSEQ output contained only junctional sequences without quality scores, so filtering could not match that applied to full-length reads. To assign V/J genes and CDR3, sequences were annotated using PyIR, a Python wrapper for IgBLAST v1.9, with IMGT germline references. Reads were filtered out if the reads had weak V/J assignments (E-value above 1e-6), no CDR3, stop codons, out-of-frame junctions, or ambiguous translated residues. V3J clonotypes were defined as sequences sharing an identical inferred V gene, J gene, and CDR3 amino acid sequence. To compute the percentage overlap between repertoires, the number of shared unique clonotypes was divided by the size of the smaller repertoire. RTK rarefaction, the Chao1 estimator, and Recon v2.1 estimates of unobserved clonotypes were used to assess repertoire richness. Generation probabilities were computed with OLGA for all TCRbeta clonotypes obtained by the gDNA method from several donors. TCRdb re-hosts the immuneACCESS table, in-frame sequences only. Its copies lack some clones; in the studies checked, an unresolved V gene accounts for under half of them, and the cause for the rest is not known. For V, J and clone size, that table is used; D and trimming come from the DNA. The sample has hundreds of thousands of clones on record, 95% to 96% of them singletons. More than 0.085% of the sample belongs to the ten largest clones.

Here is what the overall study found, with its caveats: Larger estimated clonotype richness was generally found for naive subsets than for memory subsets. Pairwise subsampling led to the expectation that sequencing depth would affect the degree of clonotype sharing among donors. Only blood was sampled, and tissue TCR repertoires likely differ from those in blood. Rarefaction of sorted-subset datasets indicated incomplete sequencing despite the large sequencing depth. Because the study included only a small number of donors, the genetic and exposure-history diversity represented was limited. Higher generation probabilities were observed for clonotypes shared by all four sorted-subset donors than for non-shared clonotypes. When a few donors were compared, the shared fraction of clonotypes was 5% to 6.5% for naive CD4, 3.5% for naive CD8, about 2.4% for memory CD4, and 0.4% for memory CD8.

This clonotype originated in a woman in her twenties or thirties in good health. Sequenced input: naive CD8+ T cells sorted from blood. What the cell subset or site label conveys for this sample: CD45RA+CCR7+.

The CDR3 loop reads CASSSRTSQETQYF. The sequenced DNA: TGTGCCAGCAGTTCCAGGACAAGTCAAGAGACCCAGTACTTC. The V and J genes are TRBV6-5 and TRBJ2-5; a weak D assignment points to TRBD1 (5 bases agree). The germline V gene supplies CDR1 MNHEY and CDR2 SVGAGI. The CDR3 sequence holds 14 residues, the cysteine and phenylalanine included. Only the CDR3 DNA stays, 42 bases, in frame from base 1. Trimming removed 4 bases from V and 2 bases from J, leaving 11 bases between the germline ends.